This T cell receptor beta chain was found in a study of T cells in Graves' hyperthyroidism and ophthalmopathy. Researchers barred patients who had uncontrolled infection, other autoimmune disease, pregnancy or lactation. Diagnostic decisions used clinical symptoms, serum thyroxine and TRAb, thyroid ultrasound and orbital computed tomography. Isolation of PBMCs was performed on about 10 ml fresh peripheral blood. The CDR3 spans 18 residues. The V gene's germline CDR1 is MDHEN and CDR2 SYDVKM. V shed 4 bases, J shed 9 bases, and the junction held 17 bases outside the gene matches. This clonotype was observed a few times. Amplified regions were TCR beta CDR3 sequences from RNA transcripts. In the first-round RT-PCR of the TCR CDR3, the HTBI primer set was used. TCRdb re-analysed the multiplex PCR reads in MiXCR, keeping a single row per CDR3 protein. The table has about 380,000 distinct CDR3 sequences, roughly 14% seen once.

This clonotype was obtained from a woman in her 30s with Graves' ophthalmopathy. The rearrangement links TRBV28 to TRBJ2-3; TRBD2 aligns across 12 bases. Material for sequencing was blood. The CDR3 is CASSSSGGASRSQWTQYF. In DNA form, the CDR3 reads TGTGCCAGCAGTTCTAGCGGGGGGGCCTCCCGCAGCCAGTGGACGCAGTATTTT.